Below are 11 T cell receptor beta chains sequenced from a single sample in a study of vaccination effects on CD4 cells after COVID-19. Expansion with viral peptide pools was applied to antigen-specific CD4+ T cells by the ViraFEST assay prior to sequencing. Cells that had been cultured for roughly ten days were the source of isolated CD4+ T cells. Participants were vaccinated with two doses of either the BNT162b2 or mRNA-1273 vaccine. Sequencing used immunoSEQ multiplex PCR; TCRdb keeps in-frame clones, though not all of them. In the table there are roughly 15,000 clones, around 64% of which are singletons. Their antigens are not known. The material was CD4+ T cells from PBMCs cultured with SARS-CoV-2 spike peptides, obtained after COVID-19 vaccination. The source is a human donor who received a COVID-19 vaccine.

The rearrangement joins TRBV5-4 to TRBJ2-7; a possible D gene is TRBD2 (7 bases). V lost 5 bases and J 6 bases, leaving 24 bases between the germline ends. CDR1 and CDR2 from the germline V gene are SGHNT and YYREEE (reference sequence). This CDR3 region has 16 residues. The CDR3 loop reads CASSWGGRLGVPEQYF. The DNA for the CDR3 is TGTGCCAGCAGTTGGGGGGGGCGGCTAGGGGTTCCCGAGCAGTACTTC.

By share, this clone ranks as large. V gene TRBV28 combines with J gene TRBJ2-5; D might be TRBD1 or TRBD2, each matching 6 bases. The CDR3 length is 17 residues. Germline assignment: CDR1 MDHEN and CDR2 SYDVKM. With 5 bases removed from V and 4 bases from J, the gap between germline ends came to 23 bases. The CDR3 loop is CASSPGLSQPGAETQYF. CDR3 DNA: TGTGCCAGCAGTCCGGGACTCTCCCAACCGGGGGCAGAGACCCAGTACTTC.

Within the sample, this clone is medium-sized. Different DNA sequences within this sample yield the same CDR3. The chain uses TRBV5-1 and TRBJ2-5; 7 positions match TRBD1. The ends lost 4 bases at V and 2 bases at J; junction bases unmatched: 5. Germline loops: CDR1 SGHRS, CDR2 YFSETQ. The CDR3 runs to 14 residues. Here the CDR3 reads CASSPGQPQETQYF. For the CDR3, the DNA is TGCGCCAGCAGCCCGGGACAGCCGCAAGAGACCCAGTACTTC.

CDR3 in DNA: TGCGCCAGCACCAAGGACGGCTCTGGGGCCAACGTCCTGACTTTC. This codes for CASTKDGSGANVLTF. The chain has TRBV5-1 and TRBJ2-6; no clear D gene. Looked up from germline, CDR1 is SGHRS and CDR2 is YFSETQ. CDR3 length equals 15 residues. Trimming shortened V by 6 bases and J by 0 bases, and 10 bases separated the two germline ends. The entire variable domain, with the rest obtained from reference TRBV5-1 and TRBJ2-6, is as follows: KAGVTQTPRYLIKTRGQQVTLSCSPISGHRSVSWYQQTPGQGLQFLFEYFSETQRNKGNFPGRFSGRQFSNSRSEMNVSTLELGDSALYLCASTKDGSGANVLTFGAGSRLTVL.

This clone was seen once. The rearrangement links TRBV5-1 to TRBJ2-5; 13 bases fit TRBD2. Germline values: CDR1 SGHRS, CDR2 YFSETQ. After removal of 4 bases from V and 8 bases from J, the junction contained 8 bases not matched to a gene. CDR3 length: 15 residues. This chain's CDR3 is CASSTTRTSGRTQYF. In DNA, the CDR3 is TGCGCCAGCAGCACCACACGGACTAGCGGGAGAACCCAGTACTTC.

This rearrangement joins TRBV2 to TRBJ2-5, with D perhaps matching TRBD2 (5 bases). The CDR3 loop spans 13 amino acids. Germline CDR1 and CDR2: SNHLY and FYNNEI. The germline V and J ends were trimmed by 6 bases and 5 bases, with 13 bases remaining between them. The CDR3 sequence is CASSLLAMETQYF. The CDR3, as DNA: TGTGCCAGCAGCCTTCTAGCAATGGAGACCCAGTACTTC. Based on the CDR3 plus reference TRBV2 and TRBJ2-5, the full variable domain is EPEVTQTPSHQVTQMGQEVILRCVPISNHLYFYWYRQILGQKVEFLVSFYNNEISEKSEIFDDQFSVERPDGSNFTLKIRSTKLEDSAMYFCASSLLAMETQYFGPGTRLLVL.

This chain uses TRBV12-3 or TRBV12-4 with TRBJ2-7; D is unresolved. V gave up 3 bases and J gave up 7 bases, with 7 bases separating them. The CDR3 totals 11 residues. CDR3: CASSFLREQYF. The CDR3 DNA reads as TGTGCCAGCAGTTTTCTCCGGGAGCAGTACTTC.

The CDR3 spells CATSDLAWGWYNSPLHF. Written as DNA, the CDR3 is TGTGCCACCAGTGATTTGGCATGGGGCTGGTATAATTCACCCCTCCACTTT. The chain is built from TRBV24-1 and TRBJ1-6, with D possibly being TRBD1 (5 bases). Trimming shortened V by 0 bases and J by 4 bases, and 12 bases separated the two germline ends. This CDR3 has 17 amino acids. The germline V gene encodes CDR1 KGHDR and CDR2 SFDVKD.

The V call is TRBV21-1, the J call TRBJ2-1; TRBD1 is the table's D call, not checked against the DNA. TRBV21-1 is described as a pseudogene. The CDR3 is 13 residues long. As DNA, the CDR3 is TGTGCCAGCTCAAAAAGACAGTACAATGAGCAGTTCTTC. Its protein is CASSKRQYNEQFF.

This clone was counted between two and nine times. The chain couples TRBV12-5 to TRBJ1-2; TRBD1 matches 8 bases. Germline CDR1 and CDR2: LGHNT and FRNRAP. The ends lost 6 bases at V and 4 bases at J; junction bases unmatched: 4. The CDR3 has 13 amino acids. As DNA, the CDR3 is TGTGCTAGTGGCCGTACAGGGGGCTATGGCTACACCTTC. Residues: CASGRTGGYGYTF.

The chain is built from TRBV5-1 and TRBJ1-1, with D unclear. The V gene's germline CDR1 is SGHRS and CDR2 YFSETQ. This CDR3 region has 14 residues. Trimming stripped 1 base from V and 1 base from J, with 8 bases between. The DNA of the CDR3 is TGCGCCAGCAGCTTGTGGGATCCGAACACTGAAGCTTTCTTT. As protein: CASSLWDPNTEAFF. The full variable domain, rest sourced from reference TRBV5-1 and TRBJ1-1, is KAGVTQTPRYLIKTRGQQVTLSCSPISGHRSVSWYQQTPGQGLQFLFEYFSETQRNKGNFPGRFSGRQFSNSRSEMNVSTLELGDSALYLCASSLWDPNTEAFFGQGTRLTVV.